This entry lists 28 T cell receptor beta chains sequenced from one sample in a study of glioma-infiltrating T cells after dendritic cell vaccination. Data came from immunoSEQ multiplex PCR; TCRdb stores just in-frame clones and leaves some out. The top ten clones hold less than 3% of a sample with some 100,000 clones, about 85% of them seen once. This specimen consisted of blood, obtained before dendritic cell vaccination. All receptors come from a human donor with glioblastoma.

V is TRBV5-1 and J is TRBJ1-2; D is uncertain. Germline CDR1 and CDR2: SGHRS and YFSETQ. This CDR3 spans 14 amino acids. Trimming removed 1 base at V and 5 bases at J, with 12 bases between. The CDR3 coding sequence is TGCGCCAGCAGCTTGAGCGGTGAGGTATATGGCTACACCTTC. It yields the protein CASSLSGEVYGYTF.

V and J are TRBV30 and TRBJ1-1, with D uncertain. Deletions cut 0 bases from V and 11 bases from J, with 16 bases between. This CDR3 contains 13 residues. The germline gives CDR1 GTSNPN, CDR2 SVGIG (reference sequence). CDR3 residues: CAWSVQTDLWAFF. The CDR3 DNA is TGTGCCTGGAGTGTGCAAACAGACCTCTGGGCTTTCTTT.

V and J are TRBV18 and TRBJ1-5, with D possibly being TRBD1 (5 bases). Germline CDR1 and CDR2: KGHSH and LQKENI. Trimming took 1 base from V and 3 from J, leaving 10 bases between them. The CDR3 spans 15 residues. The CDR3, as DNA: TGTGCCAGCTCACCACTTGGAGGGGACAATCAGCCCCAGCATTTT. As protein: CASSPLGGDNQPQHF.

This clone is a singleton in its sample. This sequence joins TRBV9 and TRBJ1-2; weak D call: TRBD1 (6 bases). The CDR3 sequence is 14 residues long. The V end lost 3 bases, the J end lost 5 bases, and 14 bases lay between the germline ends. Germline CDR1 is SGDLS and CDR2 is YYNGEE. The CDR3, as DNA: TGTGCCAGCAGCGGACAGGCGGGAGCATATGGCTACACCTTC. This gives the protein CASSGQAGAYGYTF.

The rearrangement links TRBV19 to TRBJ2-7; TRBD1 agrees at 7 bases. Germline V CDR1 and CDR2: LNHDA, SQIVND (reference sequence). Germline trimming cut 4 bases from V and 1 base from J; bases unmatched to any gene: 1. This CDR3 comprises 13 residues. In DNA, the CDR3 is TGTGCCAGTAGTAAACAGGGGTCCTACGAGCAGTACTTC. Translation gives CASSKQGSYEQYF.

The rearrangement links TRBV10-3 to TRBJ2-2; 13 bases align to TRBD2. V lost 5 bases, J lost 8 bases, and 8 bases stayed unmatched. The CDR3 loop spans 16 amino acids. Looked up from germline, CDR1 is ENHRY and CDR2 is SYGVKD. CDR3 sequence (DNA): TGTGCCATCAGTCGACTAGCGGGAGGTGGCGTAGGGGAGCTGTTTTTT. Protein: CAISRLAGGGVGELFF.

This clone occurred a few times. The chain links TRBV5-6 to TRBJ2-7; 13 bases line up with TRBD2. CDR3 length: 17 amino acids. With V trimmed by 0 bases and J by 6 bases, 9 bases remained unmatched. The V gene's germline CDR1 is SGHDT and CDR2 YYEEEE. CDR3 sequence (DNA): TGTGCCAGCAGCTTGGCCCCGGGACTAGCGGGATCGGTCGAGCAGTACTTC. Its protein product is CASSLAPGLAGSVEQYF.

The chain employs TRBV5-1 and TRBJ2-5, with 8 positions matching TRBD1. The CDR3 sequence is 13 residues long. CDR1 SGHRS and CDR2 YFSETQ come from the germline V gene. V was pared by 4 bases and J by 4 bases, with 3 bases of the junction left unmatched. This chain's CDR3 is CASSLDRAETQYF. CDR3 in DNA: TGCGCCAGCAGCCTGGACAGGGCAGAGACCCAGTACTTC.

The genes are TRBV27 and TRBJ2-7, with TRBD2 matching over 7 bases. This CDR3 region has 13 residues. Germline V CDR1 and CDR2: MNHEY, SMNVEV (reference sequence). The ends lost 8 bases at V and 4 bases at J; junction bases unmatched: 8. The CDR3 DNA sequence: TGTGCCAGCGCCGAGGTGGGGGGGTACGAGCAGTACTTC. This sequence encodes CASAEVGGYEQYF.

This clone was counted a single time. The chain combines TRBV6-5 with TRBJ2-3; tentatively, D is TRBD2 (5 bases). The V gene's germline CDR1 is MNHEY and CDR2 SVGAGI. CDR3 length: 16 residues. V was trimmed by 0 bases and J by 2 bases, leaving 12 bases between them. As DNA, the CDR3 is TGTGCCAGCAGTTACTCTGGACTGTCTGACACAGATACGCAGTATTTT. Its protein product is CASSYSGLSDTDTQYF.

J is TRBJ1-2 and V is TRBV4-1; a possible D gene is TRBD1 (5 bases). The CDR3 is 14 residues long. The V and J ends lost 2 bases and 2 bases respectively, with 9 bases between them. CDR1 is MGHRA, CDR2 YSYEKL, per germline. In DNA form, the CDR3 reads TGCGCCAGCAGCCAATACGACAGCAACTATGGCTACACCTTC. It encodes CASSQYDSNYGYTF.

The V call is TRBV7-9, the J call TRBJ2-5; the D gene is possibly TRBD1 (6 bases). Germline CDR1 SEHNR, CDR2 FQNEAQ (reference sequence). With 0 bases removed from V and 6 bases from J, the gap between germline ends came to 14 bases. CDR3 size: 15 residues. The CDR3 DNA is TGTGCCAGCAGCTTAGCAGGGGGACAACTGAAGACCCAGTACTTC. Protein: CASSLAGGQLKTQYF. Supplemented by reference TRBV7-9 and TRBJ2-5, the full variable domain reads DTGVSQNPRHKITKRGQNVTFRCDPISEHNRLYWYRQTLGQGPEFLTYFQNEAQLEKSRLLSDRFSAERPKGSFSTLEIQRTEQGDSAMYLCASSLAGGQLKTQYFGPGTRLLVL.

This clone has only one observation. V is TRBV13 and J is TRBJ2-3, with TRBD1 matching over 7 bases. CDR3 length equals 16 residues. Germline trimming cut 1 base from V and 3 bases from J; bases unmatched to any gene: 7. The germline CDR1 and CDR2 sequences are PRHDT and FYEKMQ (reference sequence). CDR3 sequence reads: CASSLVGQGVTDTQYF. The CDR3 bases are TGTGCCAGCAGCTTAGTTGGGCAGGGGGTAACAGATACGCAGTATTTT.

CDR3 sequence reads: CASSLGLALSYEQYF. DNA for the CDR3: TGTGCCAGCAGCCTCGGACTAGCGCTGTCCTACGAGCAGTACTTC. The chain carries TRBV7-9 and TRBJ2-7; TRBD2 agrees at 9 bases. Looked up from germline, CDR1 is SEHNR and CDR2 is FQNEAQ (reference sequence). The CDR3 is made up of 15 amino acids. Unmatched junction bases numbered 6, after V lost 5 bases and J lost 1 base.

This chain links TRBV25-1 with TRBJ1-1; D perhaps matches TRBD1 (6 bases). This CDR3 has 14 residues. Germline-derived CDR1 and CDR2 are MGHDK and SYGVNS. Between the trimmed V and J ends, which lost 2 bases and 2 bases, there was a span of 9 bases. As DNA, the CDR3 is TGTGCCAGCAGTGAACGAGGGGGAAACACTGAAGCTTTCTTT. Protein product: CASSERGGNTEAFF.

V gene TRBV2 combines with J gene TRBJ2-7, with a possible D match to TRBD2 (6 bases). CDR3 length: 14 residues. Germline V gene lookup returns CDR1 SNHLY and CDR2 FYNNEI. Trimming removed 5 bases at V and 2 bases at J, with 13 bases between. CDR3 in amino acids: CASSFLRETYEQYF. The CDR3 DNA is TGTGCCAGCAGTTTTCTCCGGGAGACCTACGAGCAGTACTTC. Full variable domain (missing parts from reference TRBV2 and TRBJ2-7): EPEVTQTPSHQVTQMGQEVILRCVPISNHLYFYWYRQILGQKVEFLVSFYNNEISEKSEIFDDQFSVERPDGSNFTLKIRSTKLEDSAMYFCASSFLRETYEQYFGPGTRLTVT.

This chain connects TRBV5-1 to TRBJ1-4; tentative D call: TRBD1 (6 bases). V dropped 1 base and J dropped 3 bases, with 10 bases sitting between them. CDR3 length: 15 residues. In germline, CDR1 is SGHRS, CDR2 YFSETQ. CDR3 loop: CASSLITGSNEKLFF. The CDR3 DNA reads TGCGCCAGCAGCTTGATAACAGGGTCTAATGAAAAACTGTTTTTT.

This clone was found once. The chain has TRBV27 and TRBJ1-5; maybe TRBD1 (5 bases). The CDR3 loop spans 14 amino acids. The ends were cut back, 8 bases at V and 0 bases at J, with 11 bases in the middle. From germline, CDR1 is MNHEY and CDR2 SMNVEV (reference sequence). CDR3 nucleotide sequence: TGTGCCAGCTCCCGGGGGGGTAGCAATCAGCCCCAGCATTTT. Translation: CASSRGGSNQPQHF.

This sequence joins TRBV11-2 and TRBJ2-7; D call uncertain. The V end lost 3 bases, the J end lost 0 bases, and 9 bases lay between the germline ends. The germline V gene has CDR1 SGHAT and CDR2 FQNNGV. This CDR3 is built from 14 residues. The CDR3 here is CASSLAVNSYEQYF. The DNA of the CDR3 is TGTGCCAGCAGCTTGGCGGTCAACTCCTACGAGCAGTACTTC.

The rearrangement uses TRBV6-5 and TRBJ2-7; 8 nucleotides match TRBD1. The CDR3 contains 13 residues. Germline loops: CDR1 MNHEY, CDR2 SVGAGI. The V and J ends lost 8 bases and 0 bases, in that order; junction bases with no gene match: 3. CDR3 sequence reads: CASGQGASYEQYF. The CDR3 bases are TGTGCCAGCGGACAGGGAGCCTCCTACGAGCAGTACTTC.

The chain employs TRBV4-3 and TRBJ2-7, with 8 positions matching TRBD1. This CDR3 has 15 amino acids. The junction had 4 bases not matched to a gene; V was cut back by 1 base and J by 2 bases. The germline CDR1 and CDR2 sequences are LGHNA and YSLEER. CDR3 coding DNA: TGCGCCAGCAGCCAAGGGCAGGGGGCTCCCTACGAGCAGTACTTC. This translates into CASSQGQGAPYEQYF.

Only one count was recorded for this clone. This sequence joins TRBV2 and TRBJ1-4; TRBD1 matches at 7 bases. Germline trimming cut 7 bases from V and 4 bases from J; bases unmatched to any gene: 0. The CDR3 consists of 12 residues. The germline V gene encodes CDR1 SNHLY and CDR2 FYNNEI. The DNA of the CDR3 is TGTGCCAGCAACAGGGGTAATGAAAAACTGTTTTTT. Its protein product is CASNRGNEKLFF.

The CDR3 loop reads CASSSPQTSNYGYTF. In nucleotides, the CDR3 is TGTGCCAGCAGTTCCCCACAGACCTCTAACTATGGCTACACCTTC. This chain links TRBV6-5 with TRBJ1-2; no firm D call. V was shortened by 4 bases and J by 0 bases, with 12 bases between the two germline ends. Germline V gene sequence: CDR1 MNHEY, CDR2 SVGAGI. This CDR3 spans 15 amino acids.

J is TRBJ2-3 and V is TRBV6-5; possible D gene TRBD2, 7 bases. The CDR3 sequence is 15 residues long. Germline CDR1 is MNHEY and CDR2 is SVGAGI. With 5 bases removed from V and 6 bases from J, the gap between germline ends came to 18 bases. The CDR3 nucleotides read TGTGCCAGCAGTCTGGTAGGGGGGGCAGGGGATACGCAGTATTTT. Amino acids: CASSLVGGAGDTQYF.

The V call is TRBV11-3, the J call TRBJ1-4; tentative D call: TRBD1 (5 bases). The ends were cut back, 1 base at V and 5 bases at J, with 14 bases in the middle. This CDR3 contains 16 residues. Germline CDR1 is SGHNT and CDR2 is YENEEA. CDR3 region: CASSLVFSRENEKLFF. Written as DNA, the CDR3 is TGTGCCAGCAGCTTAGTATTCTCCAGGGAAAATGAAAAACTGTTTTTT. Full variable domain (missing parts from reference TRBV11-3 and TRBJ1-4): EAGVVQSPRYKIIEKKQPVAFWCNPISGHNTLYWYLQNLGQGPELLIRYENEEAVDDSQLPKDRFSAERLKGVDSTLKIQPAELGDSAVYLCASSLVFSRENEKLFFGSGTQLSVL.

V is TRBV6-1 and J is TRBJ1-1; 8 positions match TRBD1. The length of the CDR3 is 13 residues. J gave up 6 bases and V 6 bases, and 6 bases lay outside the gene matches. Germline values: CDR1 MNHNS, CDR2 SASEGT. CDR3: CASSSQGAAEAFF. CDR3 nucleotides: TGTGCCAGCAGCTCTCAGGGGGCCGCTGAAGCTTTCTTT.

The CDR3 here is CASSLYRDYEQYF. The DNA for the CDR3 is TGTGCCAGCAGCTTGTATCGAGACTACGAGCAGTACTTC. The chain has TRBV5-4 and TRBJ2-7; D ambiguous. Trimming took 1 base from V and 3 from J, leaving 8 bases between them. The CDR3 runs to 13 residues. Germline CDR1 SGHNT, CDR2 YYREEE (reference sequence).

The chain combines TRBV7-3 with TRBJ2-1; D is ambiguous. The V end was cut by 1 base, the J end by 0 bases, with 7 bases between. Germline lookup yields CDR1 SGHTA and CDR2 FQGTGA. The CDR3 totals 15 residues. CDR3 region: CASSLMASSYNEQFF. CDR3 bases: TGTGCCAGCAGCTTAATGGCCAGCTCCTACAATGAGCAGTTCTTC.